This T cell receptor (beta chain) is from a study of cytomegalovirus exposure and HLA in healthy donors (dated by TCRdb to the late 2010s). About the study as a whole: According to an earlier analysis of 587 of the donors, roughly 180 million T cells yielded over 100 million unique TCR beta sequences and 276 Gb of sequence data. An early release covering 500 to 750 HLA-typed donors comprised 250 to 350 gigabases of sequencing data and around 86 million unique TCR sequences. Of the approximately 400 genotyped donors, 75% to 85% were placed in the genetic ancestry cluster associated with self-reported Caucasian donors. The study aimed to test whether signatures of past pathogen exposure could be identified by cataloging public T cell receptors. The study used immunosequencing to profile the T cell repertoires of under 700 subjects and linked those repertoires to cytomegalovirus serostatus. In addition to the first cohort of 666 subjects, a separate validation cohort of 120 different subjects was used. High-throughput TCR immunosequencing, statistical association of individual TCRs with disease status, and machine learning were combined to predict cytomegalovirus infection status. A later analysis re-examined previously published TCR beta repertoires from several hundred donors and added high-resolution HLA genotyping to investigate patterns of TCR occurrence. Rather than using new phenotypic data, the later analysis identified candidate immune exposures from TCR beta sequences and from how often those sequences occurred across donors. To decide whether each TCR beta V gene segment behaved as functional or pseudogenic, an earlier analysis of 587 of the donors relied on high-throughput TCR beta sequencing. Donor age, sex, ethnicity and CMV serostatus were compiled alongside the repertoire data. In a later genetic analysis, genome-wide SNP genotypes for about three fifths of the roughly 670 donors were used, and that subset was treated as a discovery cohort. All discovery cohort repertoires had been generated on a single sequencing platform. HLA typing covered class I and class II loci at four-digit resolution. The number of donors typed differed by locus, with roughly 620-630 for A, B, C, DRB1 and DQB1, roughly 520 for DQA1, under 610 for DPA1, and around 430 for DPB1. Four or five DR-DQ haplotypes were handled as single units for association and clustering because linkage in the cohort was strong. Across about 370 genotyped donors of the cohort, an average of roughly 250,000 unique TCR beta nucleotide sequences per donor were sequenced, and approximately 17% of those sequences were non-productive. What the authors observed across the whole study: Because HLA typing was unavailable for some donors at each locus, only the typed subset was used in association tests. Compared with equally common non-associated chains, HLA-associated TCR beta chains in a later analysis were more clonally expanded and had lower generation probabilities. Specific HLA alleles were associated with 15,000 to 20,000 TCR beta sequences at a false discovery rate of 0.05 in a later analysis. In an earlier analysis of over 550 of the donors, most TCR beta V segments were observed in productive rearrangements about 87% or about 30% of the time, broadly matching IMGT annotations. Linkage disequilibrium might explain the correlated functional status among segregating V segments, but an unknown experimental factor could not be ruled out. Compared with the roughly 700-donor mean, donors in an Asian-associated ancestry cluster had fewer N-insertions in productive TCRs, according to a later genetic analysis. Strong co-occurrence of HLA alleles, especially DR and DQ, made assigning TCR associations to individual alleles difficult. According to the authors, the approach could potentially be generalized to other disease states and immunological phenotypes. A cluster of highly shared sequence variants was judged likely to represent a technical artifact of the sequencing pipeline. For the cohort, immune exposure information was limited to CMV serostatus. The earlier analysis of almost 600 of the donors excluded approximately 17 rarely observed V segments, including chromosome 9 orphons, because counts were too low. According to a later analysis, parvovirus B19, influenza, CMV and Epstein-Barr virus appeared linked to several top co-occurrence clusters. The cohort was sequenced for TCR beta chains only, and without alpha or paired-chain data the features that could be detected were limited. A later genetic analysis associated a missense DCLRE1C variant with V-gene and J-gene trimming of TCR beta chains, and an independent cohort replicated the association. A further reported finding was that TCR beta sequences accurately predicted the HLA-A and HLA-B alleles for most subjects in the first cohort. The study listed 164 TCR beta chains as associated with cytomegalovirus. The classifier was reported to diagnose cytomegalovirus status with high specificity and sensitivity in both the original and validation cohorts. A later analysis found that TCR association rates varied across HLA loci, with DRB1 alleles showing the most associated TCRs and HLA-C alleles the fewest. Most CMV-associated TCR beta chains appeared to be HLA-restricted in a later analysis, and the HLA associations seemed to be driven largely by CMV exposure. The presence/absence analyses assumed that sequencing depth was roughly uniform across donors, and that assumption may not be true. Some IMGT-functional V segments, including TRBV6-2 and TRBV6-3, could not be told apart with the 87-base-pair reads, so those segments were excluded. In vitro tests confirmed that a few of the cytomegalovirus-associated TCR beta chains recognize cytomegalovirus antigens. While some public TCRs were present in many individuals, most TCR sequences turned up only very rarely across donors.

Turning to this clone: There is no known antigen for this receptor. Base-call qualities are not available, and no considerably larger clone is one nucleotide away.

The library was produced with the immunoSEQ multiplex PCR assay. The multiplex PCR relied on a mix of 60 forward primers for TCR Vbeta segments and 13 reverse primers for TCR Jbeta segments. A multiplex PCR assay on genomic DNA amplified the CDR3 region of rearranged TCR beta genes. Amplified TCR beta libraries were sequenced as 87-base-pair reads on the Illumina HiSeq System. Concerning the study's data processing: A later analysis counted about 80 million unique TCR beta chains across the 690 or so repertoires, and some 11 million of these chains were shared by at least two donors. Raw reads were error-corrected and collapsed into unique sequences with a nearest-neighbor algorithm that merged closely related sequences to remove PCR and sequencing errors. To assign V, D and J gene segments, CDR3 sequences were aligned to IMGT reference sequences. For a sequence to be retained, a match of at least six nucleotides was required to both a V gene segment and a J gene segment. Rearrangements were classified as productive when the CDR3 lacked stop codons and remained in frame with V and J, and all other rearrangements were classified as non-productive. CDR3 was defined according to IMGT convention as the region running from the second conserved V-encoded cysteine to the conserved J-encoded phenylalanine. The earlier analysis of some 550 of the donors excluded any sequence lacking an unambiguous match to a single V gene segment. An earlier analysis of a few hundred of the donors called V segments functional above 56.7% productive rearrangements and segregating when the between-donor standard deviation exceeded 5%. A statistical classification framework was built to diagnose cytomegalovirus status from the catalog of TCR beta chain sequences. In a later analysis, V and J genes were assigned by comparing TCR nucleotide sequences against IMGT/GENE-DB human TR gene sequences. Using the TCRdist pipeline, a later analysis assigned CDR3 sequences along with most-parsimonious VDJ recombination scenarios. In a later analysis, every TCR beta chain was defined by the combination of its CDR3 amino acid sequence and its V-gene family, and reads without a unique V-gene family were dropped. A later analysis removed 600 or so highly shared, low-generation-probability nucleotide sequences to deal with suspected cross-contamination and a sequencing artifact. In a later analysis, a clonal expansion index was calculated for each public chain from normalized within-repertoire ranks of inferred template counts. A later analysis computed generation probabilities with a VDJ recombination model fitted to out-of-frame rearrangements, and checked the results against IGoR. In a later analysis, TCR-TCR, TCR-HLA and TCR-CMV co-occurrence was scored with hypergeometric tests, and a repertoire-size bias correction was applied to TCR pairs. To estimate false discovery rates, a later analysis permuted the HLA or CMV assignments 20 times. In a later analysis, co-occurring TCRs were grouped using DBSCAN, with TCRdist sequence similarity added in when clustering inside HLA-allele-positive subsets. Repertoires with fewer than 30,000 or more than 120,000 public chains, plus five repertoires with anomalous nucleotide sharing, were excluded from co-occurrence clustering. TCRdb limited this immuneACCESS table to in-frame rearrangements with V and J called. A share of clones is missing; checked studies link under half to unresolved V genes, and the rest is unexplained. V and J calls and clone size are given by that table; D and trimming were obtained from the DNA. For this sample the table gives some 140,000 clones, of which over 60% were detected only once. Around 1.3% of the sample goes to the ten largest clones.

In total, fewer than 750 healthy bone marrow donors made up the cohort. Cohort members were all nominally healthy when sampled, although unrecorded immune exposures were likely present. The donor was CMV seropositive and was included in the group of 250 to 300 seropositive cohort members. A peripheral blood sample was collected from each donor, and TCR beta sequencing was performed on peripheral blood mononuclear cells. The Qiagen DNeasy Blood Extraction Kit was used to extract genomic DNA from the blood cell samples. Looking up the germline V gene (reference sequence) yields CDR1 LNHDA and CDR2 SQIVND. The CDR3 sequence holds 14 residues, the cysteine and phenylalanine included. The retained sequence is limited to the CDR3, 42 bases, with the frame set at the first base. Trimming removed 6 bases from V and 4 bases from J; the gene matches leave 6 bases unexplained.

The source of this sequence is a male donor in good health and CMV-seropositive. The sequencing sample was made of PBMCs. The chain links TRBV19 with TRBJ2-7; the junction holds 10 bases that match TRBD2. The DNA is TGTGCCAGTAGCTCAGCGGGAGGGCCGTACGAGCAGTACTTC. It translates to CASSSAGGPYEQYF.